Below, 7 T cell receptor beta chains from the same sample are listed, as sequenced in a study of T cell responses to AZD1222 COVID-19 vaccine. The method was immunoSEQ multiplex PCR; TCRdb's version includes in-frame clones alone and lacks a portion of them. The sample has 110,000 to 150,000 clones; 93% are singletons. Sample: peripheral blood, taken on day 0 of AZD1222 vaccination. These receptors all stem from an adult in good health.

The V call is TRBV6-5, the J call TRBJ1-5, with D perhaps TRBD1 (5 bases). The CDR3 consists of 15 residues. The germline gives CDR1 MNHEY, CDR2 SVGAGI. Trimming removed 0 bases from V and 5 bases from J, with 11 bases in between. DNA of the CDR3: TGTGCCAGCAGTTACTCAGGGGAAAGGCATCAGCCCCAGCATTTT. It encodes CASSYSGERHQPQHF.

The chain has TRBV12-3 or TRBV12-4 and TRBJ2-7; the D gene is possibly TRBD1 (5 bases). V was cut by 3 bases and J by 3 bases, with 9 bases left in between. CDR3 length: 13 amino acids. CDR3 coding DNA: TGTGCCAGCAGTTTTGGCAGGGACTACGAGCAGTACTTC. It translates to CASSFGRDYEQYF.

The CDR3 DNA sequence: TGTGCCTGGAGGGCACAGGTGAACACTGAAGCTTTCTTT. It translates to CAWRAQVNTEAFF. The chain uses TRBV30 and TRBJ1-1, with D tentatively TRBD1 (5 bases). The germline gives CDR1 GTSNPN, CDR2 SVGIG (reference sequence). Trimming left V 3 bases short and J 0 bases short, with 8 bases between. This CDR3 region has 13 residues.

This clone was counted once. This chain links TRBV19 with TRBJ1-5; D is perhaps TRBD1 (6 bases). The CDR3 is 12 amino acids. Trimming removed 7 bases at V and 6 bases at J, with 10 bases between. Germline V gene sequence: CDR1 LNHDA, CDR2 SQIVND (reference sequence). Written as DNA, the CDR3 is TGTGCCAGTACCACAGGGTTTCAGCCCCAGCATTTT. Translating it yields CASTTGFQPQHF.

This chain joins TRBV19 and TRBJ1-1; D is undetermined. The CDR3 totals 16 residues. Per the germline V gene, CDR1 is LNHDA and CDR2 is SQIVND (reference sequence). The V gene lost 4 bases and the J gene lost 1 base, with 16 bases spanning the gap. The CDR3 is CASSTDRRIGNTEAFF. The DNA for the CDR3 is TGTGCCAGTAGTACCGATCGGCGCATCGGGAACACTGAAGCTTTCTTT.

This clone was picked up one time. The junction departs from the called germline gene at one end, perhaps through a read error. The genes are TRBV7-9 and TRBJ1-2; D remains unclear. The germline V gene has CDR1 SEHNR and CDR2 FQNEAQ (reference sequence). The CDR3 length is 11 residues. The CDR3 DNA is TGTGCCAGCAGCTTTTTACCCCTGTTAATCTTC. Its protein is CASSFLPLLIF.

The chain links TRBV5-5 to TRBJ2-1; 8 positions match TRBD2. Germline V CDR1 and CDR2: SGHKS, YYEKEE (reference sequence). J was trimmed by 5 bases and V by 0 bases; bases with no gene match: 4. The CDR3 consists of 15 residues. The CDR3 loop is CASSLGAGGNNEQFF. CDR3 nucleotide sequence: TGTGCCAGCAGCTTGGGGGCGGGAGGTAACAATGAGCAGTTCTTC.